A single T cell receptor (beta chain) is shown here with its context. Profiling relied on immunoSEQ multiplex PCR, and the TCRdb table lists in-frame clones only, not all of them. The sample contains tens of thousands of clones, about 94% of which appear only once. This entry belongs to a study of T cell changes during pregnancy in multiple sclerosis. The clonotype was recovered from a female donor with multiple sclerosis, enrolled in a pregnancy study. The sequencing here drew on peripheral blood, taken in the third trimester of pregnancy.

CDR3 nucleotide sequence: TGTGCCAGCAGCGTAGTAGCGGGAGGATACCAGTACTTC. Residues: CASSVVAGGYQYF. This sequence joins TRBV9 and TRBJ2-4, with 10 bases lining up with TRBD2. The CDR3 is made up of 13 amino acids. CDR1 SGDLS and CDR2 YYNGEE come from the germline V gene. Trimming removed 0 bases from V and 13 bases from J; junction bases left unmatched: 4.